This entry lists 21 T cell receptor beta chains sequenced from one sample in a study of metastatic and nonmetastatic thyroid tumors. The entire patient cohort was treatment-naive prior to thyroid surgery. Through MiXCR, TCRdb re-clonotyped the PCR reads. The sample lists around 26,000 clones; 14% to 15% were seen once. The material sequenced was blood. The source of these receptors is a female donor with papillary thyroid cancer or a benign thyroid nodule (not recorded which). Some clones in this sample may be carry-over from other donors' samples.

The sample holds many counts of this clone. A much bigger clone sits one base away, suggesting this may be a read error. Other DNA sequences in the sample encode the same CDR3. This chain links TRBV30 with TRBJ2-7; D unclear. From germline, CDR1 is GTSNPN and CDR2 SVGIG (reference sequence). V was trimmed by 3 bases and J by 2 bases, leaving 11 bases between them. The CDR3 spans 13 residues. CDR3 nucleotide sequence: TGTGCCTGGAGCGTTGGCAGTGCCTACGAGCAGTACTTC. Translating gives CAWSVGSAYEQYF.

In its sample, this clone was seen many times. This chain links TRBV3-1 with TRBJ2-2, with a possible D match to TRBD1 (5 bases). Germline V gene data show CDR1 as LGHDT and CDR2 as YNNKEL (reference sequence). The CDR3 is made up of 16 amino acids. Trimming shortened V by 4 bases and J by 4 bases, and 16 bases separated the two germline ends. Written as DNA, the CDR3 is TGTGCCAGCAGCCGTAGTAGGCAGGGCGGCACCGGGGAGCTGTTTTTT. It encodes CASSRSRQGGTGELFF.

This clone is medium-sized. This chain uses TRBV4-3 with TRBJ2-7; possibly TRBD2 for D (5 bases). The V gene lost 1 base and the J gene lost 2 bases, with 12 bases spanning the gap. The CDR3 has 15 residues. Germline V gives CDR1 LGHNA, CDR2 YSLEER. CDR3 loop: CASSQVFGEPYEQYF. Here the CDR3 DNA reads TGCGCCAGCAGCCAAGTATTCGGGGAACCCTACGAGCAGTACTTC.

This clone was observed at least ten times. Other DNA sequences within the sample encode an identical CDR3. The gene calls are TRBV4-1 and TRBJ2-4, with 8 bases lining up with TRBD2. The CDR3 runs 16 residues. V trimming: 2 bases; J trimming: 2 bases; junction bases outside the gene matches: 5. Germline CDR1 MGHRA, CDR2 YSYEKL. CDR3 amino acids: CASSQYGGGSKNIQYF. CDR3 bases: TGCGCCAGCAGCCAATACGGGGGGGGATCCAAAAACATTCAGTACTTC.

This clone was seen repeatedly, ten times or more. The CDR3 region is CASSSRRLVSSTDTQYF. The CDR3 DNA reads TGTGCCAGCAGCTCGAGACGTTTGGTTTCTAGCACAGATACGCAGTATTTT. The chain recombines TRBV7-8 with TRBJ2-3; no definite D call. In germline, CDR1 is SGHVS, CDR2 FQNEAQ. The CDR3 is made up of 17 amino acids. The ends were cut back, 4 bases at V and 0 bases at J, with 17 bases in the middle.

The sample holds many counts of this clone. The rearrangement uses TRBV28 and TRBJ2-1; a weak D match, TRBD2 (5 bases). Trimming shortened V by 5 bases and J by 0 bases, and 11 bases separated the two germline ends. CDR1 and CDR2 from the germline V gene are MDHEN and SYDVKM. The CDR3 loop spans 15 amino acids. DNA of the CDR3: TGTGCCAGCAGTCAACTAGATAGCTCCTACAATGAGCAGTTCTTC. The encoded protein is CASSQLDSSYNEQFF.

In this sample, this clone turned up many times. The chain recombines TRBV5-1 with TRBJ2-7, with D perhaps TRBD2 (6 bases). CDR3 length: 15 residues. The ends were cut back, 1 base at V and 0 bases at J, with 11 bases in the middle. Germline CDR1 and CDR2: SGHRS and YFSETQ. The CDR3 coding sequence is TGCGCCAGCAGCTTGATCCCCGGGGGCTCCTACGAGCAGTACTTC. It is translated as CASSLIPGGSYEQYF.

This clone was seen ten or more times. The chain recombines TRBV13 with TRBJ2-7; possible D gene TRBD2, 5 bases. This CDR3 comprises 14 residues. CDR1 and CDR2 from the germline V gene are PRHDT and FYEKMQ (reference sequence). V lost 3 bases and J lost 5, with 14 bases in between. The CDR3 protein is CASSFLSRGNEQYF. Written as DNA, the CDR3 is TGTGCCAGCAGCTTCCTAAGCCGAGGGAACGAGCAGTACTTC.

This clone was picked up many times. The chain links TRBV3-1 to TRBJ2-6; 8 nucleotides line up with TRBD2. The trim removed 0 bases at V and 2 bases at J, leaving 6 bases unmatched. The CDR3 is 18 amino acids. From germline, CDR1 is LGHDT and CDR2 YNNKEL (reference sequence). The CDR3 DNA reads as TGTGCCAGCAGCCAAGATCTTAGCGGGACTGCTGGGGCCAACGTCCTGACTTTC. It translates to CASSQDLSGTAGANVLTF. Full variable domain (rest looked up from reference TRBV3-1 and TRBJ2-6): DTAVSQTPKYLVTQMGNDKSIKCEQNLGHDTMYWYKQDSKKFLKIMFSYNNKELIINETVPNRFSPKSPDKAHLNLHINSLELGDSAVYFCASSQDLSGTAGANVLTFGAGSRLTVL.

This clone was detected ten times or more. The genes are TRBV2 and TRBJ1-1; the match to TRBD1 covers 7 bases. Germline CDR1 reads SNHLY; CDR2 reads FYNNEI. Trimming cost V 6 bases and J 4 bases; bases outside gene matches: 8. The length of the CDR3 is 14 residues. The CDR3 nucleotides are TGTGCCAGCAGCCCCGACAGGGAGGGCACTGAAGCTTTCTTT. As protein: CASSPDREGTEAFF.

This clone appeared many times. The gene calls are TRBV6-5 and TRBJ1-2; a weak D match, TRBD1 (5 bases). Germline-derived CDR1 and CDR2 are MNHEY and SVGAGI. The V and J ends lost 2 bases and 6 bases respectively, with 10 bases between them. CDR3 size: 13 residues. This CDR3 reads CASSYGDFDGYTF. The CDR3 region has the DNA TGTGCCAGCAGTTACGGGGACTTCGATGGCTACACCTTC.

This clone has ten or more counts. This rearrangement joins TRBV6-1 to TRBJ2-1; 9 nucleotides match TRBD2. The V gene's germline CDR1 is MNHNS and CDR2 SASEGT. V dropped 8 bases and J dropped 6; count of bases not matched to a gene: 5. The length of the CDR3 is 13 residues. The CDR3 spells CASGLAGVNEQFF. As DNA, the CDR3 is TGTGCCAGCGGCTTAGCGGGAGTCAATGAGCAGTTCTTC.

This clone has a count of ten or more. The CDR3 bases are TGTGCCAGCAGCAACTCCCGGGAGACCCAGTACTTC. Translation gives CASSNSRETQYF. The J gene is TRBJ2-5, the V gene TRBV7-2, with D hard to call. Germline CDR1 is SGHTA and CDR2 is FQGNSA. Trimming removed 5 bases at V and 5 bases at J, with 9 bases between. The CDR3 sequence is 12 residues long.

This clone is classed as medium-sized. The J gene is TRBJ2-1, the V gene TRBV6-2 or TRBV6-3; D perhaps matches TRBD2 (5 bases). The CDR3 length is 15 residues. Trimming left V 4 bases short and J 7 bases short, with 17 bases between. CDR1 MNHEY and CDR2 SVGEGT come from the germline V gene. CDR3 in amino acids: CASSSVAPPRNEQFF. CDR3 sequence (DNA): TGTGCCAGCAGTTCGGTAGCGCCCCCTCGGAATGAGCAGTTCTTC.

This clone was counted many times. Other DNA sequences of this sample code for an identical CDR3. In DNA, the CDR3 is TGTGCCAGCTCACGGCAGGGGGCAGGGCAGCCCCAGCATTTT. This sequence encodes CASSRQGAGQPQHF. The chain uses TRBV18 and TRBJ1-5; 8 bases match TRBD1. The V gene end was trimmed by 4 bases and the J gene end by 7 bases; junction bases not matched to a gene: 6. Germline assignment: CDR1 KGHSH and CDR2 LQKENI. The length of the CDR3 is 14 residues.

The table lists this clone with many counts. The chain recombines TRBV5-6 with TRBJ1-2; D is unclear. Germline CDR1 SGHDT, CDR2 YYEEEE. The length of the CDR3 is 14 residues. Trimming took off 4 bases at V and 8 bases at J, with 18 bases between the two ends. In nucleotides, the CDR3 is TGTGCCAGCAGCCCGAAAGGCCCCCTCTACGGCTACACCTTC. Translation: CASSPKGPLYGYTF.

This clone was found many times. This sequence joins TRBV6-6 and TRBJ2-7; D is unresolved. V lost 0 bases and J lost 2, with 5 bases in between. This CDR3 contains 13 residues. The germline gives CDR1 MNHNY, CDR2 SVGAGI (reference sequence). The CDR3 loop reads CASSYSGAYEQYF. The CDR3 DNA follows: TGTGCCAGCAGTTACTCGGGTGCCTACGAGCAGTACTTC.

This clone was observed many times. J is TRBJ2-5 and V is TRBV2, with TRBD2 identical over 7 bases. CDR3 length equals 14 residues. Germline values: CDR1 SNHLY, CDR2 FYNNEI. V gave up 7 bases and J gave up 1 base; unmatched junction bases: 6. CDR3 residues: CASKRSGAQETQYF. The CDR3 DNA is TGTGCCAGCAAACGGAGCGGGGCCCAAGAGACCCAGTACTTC. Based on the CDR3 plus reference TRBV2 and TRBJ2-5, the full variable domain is EPEVTQTPSHQVTQMGQEVILRCVPISNHLYFYWYRQILGQKVEFLVSFYNNEISEKSEIFDDQFSVERPDGSNFTLKIRSTKLEDSAMYFCASKRSGAQETQYFGPGTRLLVL.

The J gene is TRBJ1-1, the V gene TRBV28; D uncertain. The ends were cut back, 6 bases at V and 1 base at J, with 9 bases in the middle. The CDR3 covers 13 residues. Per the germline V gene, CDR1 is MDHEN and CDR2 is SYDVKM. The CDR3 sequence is CASSPHQNTEAFF. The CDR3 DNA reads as TGTGCCAGCAGCCCGCACCAGAACACTGAAGCTTTCTTT.

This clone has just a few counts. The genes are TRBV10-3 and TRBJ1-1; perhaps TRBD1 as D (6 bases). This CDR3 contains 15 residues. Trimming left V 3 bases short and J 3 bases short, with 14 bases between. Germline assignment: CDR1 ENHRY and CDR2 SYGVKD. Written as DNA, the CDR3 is TGTGCCATCAGTGAAACCAGGGGCCCGGACACTGAAGCTTTCTTT. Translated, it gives CAISETRGPDTEAFF.

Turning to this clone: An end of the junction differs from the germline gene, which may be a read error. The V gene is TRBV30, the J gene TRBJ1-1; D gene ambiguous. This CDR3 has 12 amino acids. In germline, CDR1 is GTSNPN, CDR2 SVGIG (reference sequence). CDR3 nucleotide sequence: TGTGCCTGGAGAGGTCGGCCCACTGGAGCTTTCTTT. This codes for CAWRGRPTGAFF.